This is a list of T cell receptor beta chains from one sample in a study of human versus mouse CDR3 diversity and MHC coevolution. Sequencing was performed with immunoSEQ multiplex PCR; in TCRdb, only in-frame clones are kept and a portion is missing. The profile shows tens of thousands of clones, roughly 95% of them singletons. Sequenced sample: naive CD4+ T cells from blood. Source of these receptors: a person between 25 and 75 years old in good health. Each CDR3 is given with its conserved first and last residue. D genes are given only for firm matches. Size is omitted from some rows. Given values are once, few, many or a class for expanded clones.

len: 16
abundance: NA
j_gene: TRBJ1-1
d_gene: NA
v_gene: TRBV4-3
CDR3nt: TGCGCCAGCAGCCAAGATAGTTTGCCAGGGAACACTGAAGCTTTCTTT
CDR3aa: CASSQDSLPGNTEAFF

len: 16
abundance: NA
j_gene: TRBJ2-1
d_gene: NA
v_gene: TRBV18
CDR3nt: TGTGCCAGCTCACGTCGGCAGGGGTGGTTGGACAATGAGCAGTTCTTC
CDR3aa: CASSRRQGWLDNEQFF

len: 14
abundance: once
j_gene: TRBJ2-2
d_gene: NA
v_gene: TRBV7-7
CDR3nt: TGTGCTAGCAGCTTACAGACTAGCACCGGGGAGCTGTTTTTT
CDR3aa: CASSLQTSTGELFF

len: 16
abundance: NA
j_gene: TRBJ2-7
d_gene: NA
v_gene: TRBV6-5
CDR3nt: TGTGCCAGCAGTTGGGGCAGCCAACCGGTACCATACGAGCAGTACTTC
CDR3aa: CASSWGSQPVPYEQYF

len: 18
abundance: NA
j_gene: TRBJ2-6
d_gene: TRBD1
v_gene: TRBV7-9
CDR3nt: TGTGCCAGCAGCGCGGGACAGGTACAGTCTTCTGGGGCCAACGTCCTGACTTTC
CDR3aa: CASSAGQVQSSGANVLTF

len: 15
abundance: NA
j_gene: TRBJ2-7
d_gene: TRBD1
v_gene: TRBV11-2
CDR3nt: TGTGCCAGCAGCCGCTCCGGGACAGTGCCCTACGAGCAGTACTTC
CDR3aa: CASSRSGTVPYEQYF

len: 14
abundance: NA
j_gene: TRBJ1-5
d_gene: TRBD1
v_gene: TRBV2
CDR3nt: TGTGCCAGCAGCGCCCAGGGGGTCAATCAGCCCCAGCATTTT
CDR3aa: CASSAQGVNQPQHF

len: 11
abundance: NA
j_gene: TRBJ2-7
d_gene: NA
v_gene: TRBV20-1
CDR3nt: TGCAGTGCTAGAGATGAGGCGCAGAGGTACTTC
CDR3aa: CSARDEAQRYF

len: 16
abundance: NA
j_gene: TRBJ2-5
d_gene: NA
v_gene: TRBV12-1
CDR3nt: TGTGCCAGCAGCGCCGGGACTAGCGGGGAGCAAGAGACCCAGTACTTC
CDR3aa: CASSAGTSGEQETQYF

len: 15
abundance: once
j_gene: TRBJ1-1
d_gene: NA
v_gene: TRBV7-2
CDR3nt: TGTGCCAGCAGCTTAATGGGGGCGATGAACACTGAAGCTTTCTTT
CDR3aa: CASSLMGAMNTEAFF

len: 17
abundance: NA
j_gene: TRBJ2-7
d_gene: TRBD2
v_gene: TRBV28
CDR3nt: TGTGCCAGCAGTTTAGGTTCTCGGACTAGCGGGAGCTACGAGCAGTACTTC
CDR3aa: CASSLGSRTSGSYEQYF

len: 17
abundance: NA
j_gene: TRBJ1-4
d_gene: NA
v_gene: TRBV4-3
CDR3nt: TGCGCCAGCAGCCAAGATGGGCCGGGAGCAACTAATGAAAAACTGTTTTTT
CDR3aa: CASSQDGPGATNEKLFF

len: 13
abundance: NA
j_gene: TRBJ1-1
d_gene: NA
v_gene: TRBV6-4
CDR3nt: TGTGCCAGCAGCGGACAGTTAAACACTGAAGCTTTCTTT
CDR3aa: CASSGQLNTEAFF

len: 14
abundance: NA
j_gene: TRBJ2-2
d_gene: TRBD1
v_gene: TRBV30
CDR3nt: TGTGCCTGGAGTAGGGGGCACGTCACCGGGGAGCTGTTTTTT
CDR3aa: CAWSRGHVTGELFF

len: 15
abundance: NA
j_gene: TRBJ2-1
d_gene: TRBD2
v_gene: TRBV29-1
CDR3nt: TGCAGCGTCCGAGGGACTAGCGGGGGGGACAATGAGCAGTTCTTC
CDR3aa: CSVRGTSGGDNEQFF

len: 12
abundance: NA
j_gene: TRBJ2-5
d_gene: NA
v_gene: TRBV19
CDR3nt: TGTGCCAGTGGGGGCAGGGCAGAGACCCAGTACTTC
CDR3aa: CASGGRAETQYF

len: 15
abundance: NA
j_gene: TRBJ2-7
d_gene: TRBD2
v_gene: TRBV9
CDR3nt: TGTGCCAGCAGCGTAGGGGCGGGAGTCTCCTACGAGCAGTACTTC
CDR3aa: CASSVGAGVSYEQYF

len: 14
abundance: NA
j_gene: TRBJ1-2
d_gene: NA
v_gene: TRBV6-5
CDR3nt: TGTGCCAGCAGTTACTGGGGGCAAGACTATGGCTACACCTTC
CDR3aa: CASSYWGQDYGYTF

len: 13
abundance: NA
j_gene: TRBJ2-7
d_gene: NA
v_gene: TRBV4-1
CDR3nt: TGCGCCAGCAGAAAGAATGGGGAGTACGAGCAGTACTTC
CDR3aa: CASRKNGEYEQYF

len: 17
abundance: NA
j_gene: TRBJ2-3
d_gene: NA
v_gene: TRBV12-5
CDR3nt: TGTGCTAGTGGTTTGGTACCTGGCGAGGTAGGCACAGATACGCAGTATTTT
CDR3aa: CASGLVPGEVGTDTQYF

len: 12
abundance: NA
j_gene: TRBJ2-1
d_gene: TRBD2
v_gene: TRBV13
CDR3nt: TGTGCCAGCAGCCCTCGACTAGCCCCGCGGTTCTTC
CDR3aa: CASSPRLAPRFF

len: 13
abundance: NA
j_gene: TRBJ2-7
d_gene: TRBD1
v_gene: TRBV19
CDR3nt: TGTGCCAGCGAGCGTCGTCAGGGGGCTGAGCAGTACTTC
CDR3aa: CASERRQGAEQYF

len: 13
abundance: NA
j_gene: TRBJ2-5
d_gene: TRBD1
v_gene: TRBV7-7
CDR3nt: TGTGCTAGCAGCTTAGCGGACAGGGGGACCCAGTACTTC
CDR3aa: CASSLADRGTQYF

len: 16
abundance: once
j_gene: TRBJ2-7
d_gene: TRBD1
v_gene: TRBV5-4
CDR3nt: TGTGCCAGCAGTCCTCGCCGGGGGACAGGAGCCTCCGAGCAGTACTTC
CDR3aa: CASSPRRGTGASEQYF

len: 13
abundance: NA
j_gene: TRBJ2-7
d_gene: TRBD2
v_gene: TRBV29-1
CDR3nt: TGCAGCGTAGTAGCGGGAGCCCCCGAGGAGCAGTACTTC
CDR3aa: CSVVAGAPEEQYF

len: 15
abundance: once
j_gene: TRBJ2-2
d_gene: TRBD2
v_gene: TRBV7-2
CDR3nt: TGTGCCAGCAGCAAGGGACTAGCGAGGACCGGGGAGCTGTTTTTT
CDR3aa: CASSKGLARTGELFF

len: 14
abundance: NA
j_gene: TRBJ2-7
d_gene: TRBD1
v_gene: TRBV7-3
CDR3nt: TGTGCCAGCAGCCCTCGGGACAGCTCCTACGAGCAGTACTTC
CDR3aa: CASSPRDSSYEQYF

len: 11
abundance: NA
j_gene: TRBJ2-5
d_gene: NA
v_gene: TRBV19
CDR3nt: TGTGCCAGTAGTATACAGCGAACCCAGTACTTC
CDR3aa: CASSIQRTQYF

len: 15
abundance: NA
j_gene: TRBJ2-2
d_gene: TRBD1
v_gene: TRBV30
CDR3nt: TGTGCCTGGAGTGCGGACAGGGCGAACACCGGGGAGCTGTTTTTT
CDR3aa: CAWSADRANTGELFF

len: 14
abundance: NA
j_gene: TRBJ2-3
d_gene: TRBD1
v_gene: TRBV10-3
CDR3nt: TGTGCCATCACCGACAGGGGGCGTTCAGATACGCAGTATTTT
CDR3aa: CAITDRGRSDTQYF